This passage covers 14 T cell receptor beta chains from one sample sequenced in a study of regulatory T cells in long-lasting Graves disease. The TCR beta library used iRepertoire HTBI primers with Arm-PCR amplification of CDR3. TCRdb reanalysed the multiplex PCR reads using MiXCR and keeps one entry per CDR3 protein. The repertoire consists of roughly 560,000 distinct CDR3 sequences, with 12% occurring once and the leading ten covering roughly 8.2%. As to time point: newly diagnosed GD, antithyroid drugs for less than 3 months. Researchers made the TCR library from RNA that was extracted from PBMCs. The sample was also linked to a second study, of T cells in Graves' hyperthyroidism and ophthalmopathy.

This sample comprised peripheral blood mononuclear cells (PBMCs), obtained at new diagnosis, from a patient treated with antithyroid drugs. The receptor set was obtained from a woman aged 25 to 39 with Graves disease.

This clonotype has ten or more counts. This rearrangement joins TRBV7-2 to TRBJ2-5, with TRBD2 matching over 12 bases. The CDR3 consists of 15 residues. CDR1 is SGHTA, CDR2 FQGNSA, per germline. With V trimmed by 4 bases and J by 5 bases, 5 bases remained unmatched. The CDR3 DNA sequence: TGTGCCAGCAGCTCGGGACTAGCGGGTCTGGAGACCCAGTACTTC. This sequence encodes CASSSGLAGLETQYF. Drawing the rest from reference TRBV7-2 and TRBJ2-5, the complete variable domain is GAGVSQSPSNKVTEKGKDVELRCDPISGHTALYWYRQSLGQGLEFLIYFQGNSAPDKSGLPSDRFSAERTGGSVSTLTIQRTQQEDSAVYLCASSSGLAGLETQYFGPGTRLLVL.

This clonotype was seen a handful of times. The chain recombines TRBV18 with TRBJ2-1, with D perhaps being TRBD1 or TRBD2 (5 bases each). This CDR3 contains 20 residues. From germline, CDR1 is KGHSH and CDR2 LQKENI. V was clipped by 6 bases and J by 0 bases, with 27 bases between them. The CDR3 DNA sequence: TGTGCCAGCTCTCAAACCCACGGGGCCTTCAACCCCCGCTCCTACAATGAGCAGTTCTTC. It codes for CASSQTHGAFNPRSYNEQFF. The complete variable domain, with remaining parts taken from reference TRBV18 and TRBJ2-1, reads NAGVMQNPRHLVRRRGQEARLRCSPMKGHSHVYWYRQLPEEGLKFMVYLQKENIIDESGMPKERFSAEFPKEGPSILRIQQVVRGDSAAYFCASSQTHGAFNPRSYNEQFFGPGTRLTVL.

At least ten counts were recorded for this clonotype. The chain links TRBV29-1 to TRBJ2-1; tentative D call: TRBD2 (6 bases). This CDR3 contains 15 residues. Trimming removed 6 bases from V and 0 bases from J, with 15 bases in between. CDR1 and CDR2 from the germline V gene are SQVTM and ANQGSEA. The CDR3 loop is CSVKGGGDSYNEQFF. As DNA, the CDR3 is TGCAGCGTAAAGGGAGGCGGGGACTCCTACAATGAGCAGTTCTTC.

This clonotype has a handful of counts. The chain links TRBV7-6 to TRBJ2-2; D call uncertain. Germline assignment: CDR1 SGHVS and CDR2 FNYEAQ. V dropped 5 bases and J dropped 6 bases, with 16 bases sitting between them. The length of the CDR3 is 15 residues. Here the CDR3 reads CASSQTYPPPGELFF. The CDR3 nucleotides read TGTGCCAGCAGCCAGACCTACCCCCCCCCCGGGGAGCTGTTTTTT.

The chain joins TRBV7-2 to TRBJ2-4; D is tentatively TRBD1 or TRBD2 (5 bases each). CDR1 and CDR2 from the germline V gene are SGHTA and FQGNSA. V dropped 2 bases and J dropped 0 bases, with 17 bases sitting between them. This CDR3 is built from 18 residues. The CDR3 DNA reads TGTGCCAGCAGCTTATTAAGTAGAGGGGACCTAGCCAAAAACATTCAGTACTTC. Its translation is CASSLLSRGDLAKNIQYF.

The rearrangement joins TRBV28 to TRBJ2-3; a weak D match, TRBD2 (6 bases). Trimming removed 7 bases at V and 1 base at J, with 18 bases between. The CDR3 is 16 amino acids. The germline V gene has CDR1 MDHEN and CDR2 SYDVKM. CDR3 amino acids: CASNKSPAGRTDTQYF. CDR3 in DNA: TGTGCCAGCAACAAGTCTCCTGCGGGACGCACAGATACGCAGTATTTT.

This clonotype was counted at least ten times. This chain connects TRBV20-1 to TRBJ2-2, with TRBD1 matching over 8 bases. CDR3 length: 15 amino acids. After removal of 3 bases from V and 5 bases from J, the junction contained 8 bases not matched to a gene. Per the germline V gene, CDR1 is DFQATT and CDR2 is SNEGSKA (reference sequence). The CDR3 here is CSASDRGRFTGELFF. In nucleotides, the CDR3 is TGCAGTGCTAGCGACAGGGGTCGATTTACCGGGGAGCTGTTTTTT.

This clonotype was observed many times. The CDR3: CSAERTSSYEQYF. The CDR3 nucleotides are TGCAGTGCCGAAAGGACAAGCTCCTACGAGCAGTACTTC. J is TRBJ2-7 and V is TRBV20-1; D may be TRBD1 (5 bases). This CDR3 has 13 residues. Trimming left V 6 bases short and J 0 bases short, with 12 bases between. Per the germline V gene, CDR1 is DFQATT and CDR2 is SNEGSKA (reference sequence).

This clonotype was detected only a few times. This chain links TRBV11-2 with TRBJ2-2, with D maybe TRBD2 (5 bases). The germline V gene encodes CDR1 SGHAT and CDR2 FQNNGV. V gave up 5 bases and J gave up 2 bases, with 15 bases separating them. There are 16 residues in the CDR3. CDR3 amino acids: CASSPLPGNNTGELFF. CDR3 DNA sequence: TGTGCCAGCAGCCCGCTCCCGGGGAACAACACCGGGGAGCTGTTTTTT.

This clonotype was detected ten times or more. V gene TRBV30 combines with J gene TRBJ2-7, with TRBD2 matching over 10 bases. Germline V gene sequence: CDR1 GTSNPN, CDR2 SVGIG (reference sequence). This CDR3 region has 15 residues. V trimming: 6 bases; J trimming: 1 base; junction bases outside the gene matches: 9. CDR3 in amino acids: CACEASGSNSYEQYF. The CDR3 DNA sequence: TGTGCCTGTGAGGCTAGCGGGAGTAATTCCTACGAGCAGTACTTC.

This clonotype came up once. The chain couples TRBV5-1 to TRBJ1-5; D might be TRBD1 (5 bases). V dropped 0 bases and J dropped 9 bases, with 10 bases sitting between them. Germline lookup yields CDR1 SGHRS and CDR2 YFSETQ. The CDR3 consists of 13 residues. Here the CDR3 DNA reads TGCGCCAGCAGCTTGGCGGGGCGCGGGCCCCAGCATTTT. This translates into CASSLAGRGPQHF.

This clonotype was observed many times. This chain links TRBV20-1 with TRBJ2-7, with 8 bases aligning to TRBD2. V lost 6 bases and J lost 2; bases outside the gene matches: 9. The length of the CDR3 is 14 residues. Germline V lookup: CDR1 DFQATT, CDR2 SNEGSKA (reference sequence). CDR3 DNA: TGCAGTGCCAACTCAGCGGGAGACCCCTACGAGCAGTACTTC. Encoded protein: CSANSAGDPYEQYF.

This clonotype was recorded at least ten times. The chain couples TRBV28 to TRBJ2-2; weak D call: TRBD2 (6 bases). V lost 2 bases, J lost 4 bases, and 11 bases lay in between. CDR3 length equals 15 residues. Germline V gives CDR1 MDHEN, CDR2 SYDVKM. Written as DNA, the CDR3 is TGTGCCAGCAGTTTAGGAGGGAGTTTCACCGGGGAGCTGTTTTTT. Amino acid sequence: CASSLGGSFTGELFF. The full variable domain, with the rest looked up from reference TRBV28 and TRBJ2-2, is DVKVTQSSRYLVKRTGEKVFLECVQDMDHENMFWYRQDPGLGLRLIYFSYDVKMKEKGDIPEGYSVSREKKERFSLILESASTNQTSMYLCASSLGGSFTGELFFGEGSRLTVL.

This clonotype was counted at least ten times. The chain has TRBV29-1 and TRBJ2-1; the match to TRBD2 covers 11 bases. The V and J ends lost 6 bases and 9 bases, in that order; junction bases with no gene match: 13. This CDR3 has 15 amino acids. Germline V lookup: CDR1 SQVTM, CDR2 ANQGSEA. The CDR3 region has the DNA TGCAGCGTCGCAACCGGGACTAGCGGAGGCGGTGAGCAGTTCTTC. It yields the protein CSVATGTSGGGEQFF.